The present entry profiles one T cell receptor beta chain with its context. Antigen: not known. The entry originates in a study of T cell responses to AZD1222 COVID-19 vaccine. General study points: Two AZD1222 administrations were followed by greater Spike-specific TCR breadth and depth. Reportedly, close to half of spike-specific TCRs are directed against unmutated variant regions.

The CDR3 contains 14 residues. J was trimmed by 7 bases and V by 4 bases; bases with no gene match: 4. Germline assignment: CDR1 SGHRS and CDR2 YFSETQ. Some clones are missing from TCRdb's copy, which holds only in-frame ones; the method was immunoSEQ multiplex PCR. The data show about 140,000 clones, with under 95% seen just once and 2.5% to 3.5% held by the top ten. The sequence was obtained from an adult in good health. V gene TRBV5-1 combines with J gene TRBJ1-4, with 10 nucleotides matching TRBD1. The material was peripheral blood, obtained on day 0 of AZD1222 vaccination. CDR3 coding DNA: TGCGCCAGCAGCGTGGGACAGGGGTTTGAAAAACTGTTTTTT. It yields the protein CASSVGQGFEKLFF.